Presented here are 28 T cell receptor beta chains from one specimen sequenced in a study of early T cells in non-severe SARS-CoV-2 infection. TCRdb analysed the 5' RACE reads with MiXCR anew, one entry per CDR3 protein. In the table there are tens of thousands of distinct CDR3 sequences, roughly 9.7% of which are singletons. Source material: whole blood. These receptor sequences come from an adult who was a healthcare worker with PCR-confirmed SARS-CoV-2 infection or an uninfected control (not recorded which).

This clonotype was counted ten times or more. The V and J genes are TRBV19 and TRBJ2-5; possible D gene TRBD1, 6 bases. V shed 6 bases and J shed 2 bases, with 19 bases lying between them. CDR3 length: 16 amino acids. Per the germline V gene, CDR1 is LNHDA and CDR2 is SQIVND (reference sequence). The CDR3 nucleotides read TGTGCCAGTAGCCACCCTGTAGGGGGAACTCAAGAGACCCAGTACTTC. Residues: CASSHPVGGTQETQYF.

This clonotype was detected ten times or more. The V and J genes are TRBV3-1 and TRBJ2-1, with TRBD2 as a possible D gene (7 bases). The CDR3 length is 19 residues. Germline CDR1 and CDR2: LGHDT and YNNKEL (reference sequence). Trimming removed 3 bases at V and 7 bases at J, with 28 bases between. DNA of the CDR3: TGTGCCAGCAGCCAGTCCCGATACACCAGGGAGGGGGATTATAATGAGCAGTTCTTC. Amino acids: CASSQSRYTREGDYNEQFF.

This clonotype showed up many times. The CDR3 here is CASSRSWASEELFF. The CDR3 nucleotides are TGTGCCAGCAGCCGATCCTGGGCAAGCGAGGAACTGTTTTTT. The V gene is TRBV6-5, the J gene TRBJ1-4; no definite D call. CDR3 length: 14 residues. The germline V gene encodes CDR1 MNHEY and CDR2 SVGAGI. The V gene lost 6 bases and the J gene lost 12 bases, with 20 bases spanning the gap.

This chain connects TRBV12-5 to TRBJ2-5, with D possibly TRBD1 on 6 matching bases. Trimming stripped 4 bases from V and 8 bases from J, with 11 bases between. Germline V gene data show CDR1 as LGHNT and CDR2 as FRNRAP. CDR3 length equals 12 residues. The chain's CDR3 is CASGWGQSTQYF. The CDR3 nucleotides are TGTGCTAGTGGTTGGGGGCAGAGCACCCAGTACTTC.

This clonotype was recorded at least ten times. The rearrangement uses TRBV11-2 and TRBJ2-1; D not certain. V shed 1 base and J shed 8 bases, with 15 bases lying between them. The germline gives CDR1 SGHAT, CDR2 FQNNGV. This CDR3 has 15 residues. The CDR3 DNA sequence: TGTGCCAGCAGCTTAGTCGGCCAGGAAGGCGATGAGCAGTTCTTC. Translated, it gives CASSLVGQEGDEQFF.

This clonotype appeared many times. The chain recombines TRBV12-3 or TRBV12-4 with TRBJ2-3; 8 nucleotides agree with TRBD2. The CDR3 totals 16 residues. V dropped 6 bases and J dropped 4; count of bases not matched to a gene: 12. Written as DNA, the CDR3 is TGTGCCAGCAGCCGTCTCGTGAGCGGGAGTCCAGATACGCAGTATTTT. The encoded protein is CASSRLVSGSPDTQYF.

This clonotype was observed many times. One end of the junction does not line up with germline, which may come from a read error. The chain is built from TRBV19 and TRBJ2-7, with 12 bases matching TRBD2. The CDR3 is made up of 16 amino acids. CDR1 and CDR2 from the germline V gene are LNHDA and SQIVND (reference sequence). CDR3 nucleotides: TGTGCCAGTAGTTTTGGACTAGCGGGATACTCCCACGAGCAGTACTTC. As protein: CASSFGLAGYSHEQYF.

V usage is TRBV29-1 and J usage is TRBJ2-1; 11 nucleotides agree with TRBD2. The CDR3 is 15 amino acids. Per the germline V gene, CDR1 is SQVTM and CDR2 is ANQGSEA. J gave up 5 bases and V 6 bases, and 9 bases lay outside the gene matches. The CDR3 loop is CSVDRLAGFNNEQFF. The CDR3 DNA follows: TGCAGCGTGGACCGACTAGCGGGATTCAACAATGAGCAGTTCTTC.

The rearrangement links TRBV10-3 to TRBJ2-1; D could derive from TRBD1 or TRBD2 (6 bases each). Germline V lookup: CDR1 ENHRY, CDR2 SYGVKD. The germline V and J ends were trimmed by 3 bases and 6 bases, with 9 bases remaining between them. This CDR3 region has 13 residues. CDR3: CAISEGGSNEQFF. The CDR3 nucleotides are TGTGCCATCAGTGAAGGGGGGAGCAATGAGCAGTTCTTC.

This clonotype was observed a handful of times. The chain uses TRBV6-1 and TRBJ2-7; possibly TRBD1 for D (6 bases). The germline V and J ends were trimmed by 4 bases and 0 bases, with 10 bases remaining between them. The germline gives CDR1 MNHNS, CDR2 SASEGT. The CDR3 runs to 14 residues. The CDR3 region is CASSADRFSYEQYF. The CDR3 nucleotides are TGTGCCAGCAGTGCAGACAGGTTCTCCTACGAGCAGTACTTC.

This clonotype was seen repeatedly, ten times or more. This chain links TRBV5-1 with TRBJ1-1, with 7 bases identical to TRBD1. The germline V gene encodes CDR1 SGHRS and CDR2 YFSETQ. The CDR3 extends over 16 amino acids. V gave up 0 bases and J gave up 11 bases; unmatched junction bases: 16. CDR3 in amino acids: CASSLAQGGAGLGAFF. In DNA, the CDR3 is TGCGCCAGCAGCTTGGCCCAGGGGGGCGCAGGCCTCGGTGCTTTCTTT.

The chain employs TRBV29-1 and TRBJ2-1; D is uncertain. The germline V and J ends were trimmed by 4 bases and 0 bases, with 7 bases remaining between them. The CDR3 has 13 amino acids. Per germline, CDR1 SQVTM and CDR2 ANQGSEA. The CDR3 DNA follows: TGCAGCGTTGGACCAGGCTCCTACAATGAGCAGTTCTTC. Protein: CSVGPGSYNEQFF.

This clonotype came up a few times. The rearrangement uses TRBV5-6 and TRBJ1-2; D not resolved. The CDR3 spans 16 residues. V was shortened by 0 bases and J by 0 bases, with 12 bases between the two germline ends. Germline lookup yields CDR1 SGHDT and CDR2 YYEEEE. The CDR3, as DNA: TGTGCCAGCAGCTTGGCCTACCAGCCAGCTAACTATGGCTACACCTTC. It is translated as CASSLAYQPANYGYTF.

This clonotype was detected ten times or more. This sequence joins TRBV12-5 and TRBJ2-5, with TRBD2 matching 10 bases. The CDR3 spans 13 residues. V was pared by 6 bases and J by 3 bases, with 1 base of the junction left unmatched. The germline CDR1 and CDR2 sequences are LGHNT and FRNRAP. The CDR3 loop reads CASGGTSEETQYF. The CDR3 DNA reads TGTGCTAGTGGGGGGACTAGCGAAGAGACCCAGTACTTC.

The chain joins TRBV3-1 to TRBJ2-1, with TRBD2 as a possible D gene (6 bases). The CDR3 is 19 amino acids. V gave up 1 base and J gave up 5 bases, with 24 bases separating them. Germline V gene sequence: CDR1 LGHDT, CDR2 YNNKEL (reference sequence). Written as DNA, the CDR3 is TGTGCCAGCAGCCAAGGATTGATGTATACGGGAGTGGTCGACAATGAGCAGTTCTTC. Translating it yields CASSQGLMYTGVVDNEQFF.

This clonotype appeared many times. The chain has TRBV7-9 and TRBJ2-3; 11 bases map to TRBD2. Trimming cost V 5 bases and J 2 bases; bases outside gene matches: 3. Germline V gene data show CDR1 as SEHNR and CDR2 as FQNEAQ (reference sequence). The CDR3 consists of 15 residues. The CDR3 loop is CASSRLAGLTDTQYF. The CDR3 DNA reads as TGTGCCAGCAGCCGACTAGCGGGACTCACAGATACGCAGTATTTT.

The chain employs TRBV6-5 and TRBJ2-1, with TRBD2 matching 11 bases. There are 16 residues in the CDR3. Germline V gene lookup returns CDR1 MNHEY and CDR2 SVGAGI. V gave up 6 bases and J gave up 3 bases; unmatched junction bases: 7. CDR3 bases: TGTGCCAGCAGCTCCGGGACTAGCGGCCGCTACAATGAGCAGTTCTTC. Residues: CASSSGTSGRYNEQFF.

This clonotype was detected a few times. This chain links TRBV4-2 with TRBJ2-1; a weak D match, TRBD1 (6 bases). The CDR3 has 16 residues. The V gene's germline CDR1 is LGHNA and CDR2 YNFKEQ. Trimming took 0 bases from V and 7 from J, leaving 16 bases between them. CDR3 in DNA: TGTGCCAGCAGCCAAGACAGGGGACCGCGCTTGAATGAGCAGTTCTTC. It yields the protein CASSQDRGPRLNEQFF.

This clonotype was picked up many times. The chain links TRBV5-5 to TRBJ2-7; D is possibly TRBD1 (5 bases). V lost 6 bases and J lost 1, with 11 bases in between. The CDR3 spans 13 residues. The germline CDR1 and CDR2 sequences are SGHKS and YYEKEE (reference sequence). As DNA, the CDR3 is TGTGCCAGCACCAGGGAAGATTCCTACGAGCAGTACTTC. This gives the protein CASTREDSYEQYF.

This clonotype was seen repeatedly, ten times or more. The chain couples TRBV6-2 or TRBV6-3 to TRBJ2-5, with 7 positions matching TRBD1. The V gene end was trimmed by 5 bases and the J gene end by 2 bases; junction bases not matched to a gene: 2. This CDR3 has 13 residues. From germline, CDR1 is MNHEY and CDR2 SVGEGT. The CDR3 DNA sequence: TGTGCCAGCAGTCGGGACAGACAAGAGACCCAGTACTTC. Its translation is CASSRDRQETQYF.

This clonotype was found many times. V and J are TRBV19 and TRBJ1-5, with D possibly matching TRBD1 (5 bases). V lost 4 bases, J lost 2 bases, and 15 bases lay in between. This CDR3 contains 16 residues. The germline V gene encodes CDR1 LNHDA and CDR2 SQIVND (reference sequence). CDR3 nucleotide sequence: TGTGCCAGTAGTACCGCTCGAGGGGCCGGCAATCAGCCCCAGCATTTT. This translates into CASSTARGAGNQPQHF.

This clonotype was detected many times. The chain employs TRBV19 and TRBJ2-5, with D maybe TRBD1 (5 bases). CDR3 size: 13 residues. The V end lost 7 bases, the J end lost 1 base, and 10 bases lay between the germline ends. The V gene's germline CDR1 is LNHDA and CDR2 SQIVND (reference sequence). The CDR3 loop reads CASNRQPQETQYF. The CDR3 DNA sequence: TGTGCCAGTAACAGACAGCCCCAAGAGACCCAGTACTTC.

This clonotype was seen many times. The chain uses TRBV7-2 and TRBJ1-2, with 7 bases fitting TRBD1. The ends lost 5 bases at V and 4 bases at J; junction bases unmatched: 1. Germline V gene sequence: CDR1 SGHTA, CDR2 FQGNSA. This CDR3 region has 12 residues. The CDR3 loop is CASSRDSYGYTF. The CDR3 region has the DNA TGTGCCAGCAGCCGGGACAGCTATGGCTACACCTTC.

The chain couples TRBV6-6 to TRBJ1-5; 8 bases fit TRBD1. V gave up 3 bases and J gave up 7 bases; unmatched junction bases: 11. This CDR3 spans 16 amino acids. Germline V lookup: CDR1 MNHNY, CDR2 SVGAGI (reference sequence). This CDR3 reads CASSYLRTGSYQPQHF. The CDR3, as DNA: TGTGCCAGCAGTTATTTAAGGACAGGGTCGTACCAGCCCCAGCATTTT.

Many counts were recorded for this clonotype. The chain employs TRBV29-1 and TRBJ2-5; D is perhaps TRBD2 (6 bases). Germline V CDR1 and CDR2: SQVTM, ANQGSEA. Between the trimmed V and J ends, which lost 4 bases and 2 bases, there was a span of 14 bases. This CDR3 comprises 14 residues. The CDR3 DNA reads TGCAGCGTTGCTAGGGCTAGCGCTCAAGAGACCCAGTACTTC. Its translation: CSVARASAQETQYF.

This clonotype appeared many times. The rearrangement joins TRBV30 to TRBJ2-1, with D possibly TRBD2 on 5 matching bases. Germline V lookup: CDR1 GTSNPN, CDR2 SVGIG (reference sequence). The germline V and J ends were trimmed by 2 bases and 9 bases, with 11 bases remaining between them. This CDR3 spans 12 amino acids. CDR3 sequence (DNA): TGTGCCTGGAGTCCTACCGGAGGTGAGCAGTTCTTC. Encoded protein: CAWSPTGGEQFF.

Many counts were recorded for this clonotype. The V gene is TRBV12-3 or TRBV12-4, the J gene TRBJ2-3, with D perhaps TRBD2 (5 bases). The V end was cut by 8 bases, the J end by 2 bases, with 17 bases between. The CDR3 loop spans 15 amino acids. The CDR3 coding sequence is TGTGCCAGCGGGAGTTTAGAGCGGTACACAGATACGCAGTATTTT. It translates to CASGSLERYTDTQYF.

This clonotype was counted ten times or more. The J gene is TRBJ2-7, the V gene TRBV6-2 or TRBV6-3, with D possibly matching TRBD2 (5 bases). Germline V gene lookup returns CDR1 MNHEY and CDR2 SVGEGT. CDR3 size: 15 residues. The ends were cut back, 8 bases at V and 2 bases at J, with 19 bases in the middle. CDR3 DNA: TGTGCCAGCGTTCCCTTCCTGAGGGTTCCCTACGAGCAGTACTTC. Encoded protein: CASVPFLRVPYEQYF.